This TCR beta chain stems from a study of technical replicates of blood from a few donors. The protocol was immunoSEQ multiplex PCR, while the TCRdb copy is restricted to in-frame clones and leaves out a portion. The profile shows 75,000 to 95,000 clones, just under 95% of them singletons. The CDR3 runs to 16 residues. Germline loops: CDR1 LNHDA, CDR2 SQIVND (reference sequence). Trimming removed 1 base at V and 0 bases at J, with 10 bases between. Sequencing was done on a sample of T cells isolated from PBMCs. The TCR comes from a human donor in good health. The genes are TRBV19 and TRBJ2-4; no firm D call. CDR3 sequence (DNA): TGTGCCAGTAGTATAGGTAACAGTAAAGCCAAAAACATTCAGTACTTC. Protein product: CASSIGNSKAKNIQYF.